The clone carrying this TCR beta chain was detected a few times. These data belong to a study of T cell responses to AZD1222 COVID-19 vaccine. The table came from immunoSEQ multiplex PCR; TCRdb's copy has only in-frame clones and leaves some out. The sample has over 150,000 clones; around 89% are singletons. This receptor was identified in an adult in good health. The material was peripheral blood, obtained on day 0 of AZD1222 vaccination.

The CDR3 here is CSVISGGRDFSYEQYF. CDR3 coding DNA: TGCAGCGTTATTTCCGGAGGGAGGGATTTCTCCTACGAGCAGTACTTC. The chain recombines TRBV29-1 with TRBJ2-7; 7 bases are a match to TRBD2. The length of the CDR3 is 16 residues. V shed 5 bases, J shed 0 bases, and the junction held 13 bases outside the gene matches. Germline assignment: CDR1 SQVTM and CDR2 ANQGSEA.